These T cell receptor beta chains were read from a single sample in a study of cytomegalovirus exposure and HLA in healthy donors. TCRdb keeps only in-frame clones here, not all; method: immunoSEQ multiplex PCR. The sample yields around 160,000 clones, 60% to 80% seen once. The specimen sequenced was PBMCs. The receptors were gathered from a man in his forties or fifties in good health and CMV-seropositive. The CDR3 runs from the conserved cysteine through the conserved F or W. The D gene is left open where the match is weak. Clone size is shown for a subset of rows, as once, few, many or a class of expanded clone.

CDR3aa	CDR3nt	len	j_gene	v_gene	d_gene	abundance
CASSELLAGEQFF	TGTGCCAGCAGTGAACTCCTAGCGGGAGAGCAGTTCTTC	13	TRBJ2-1	TRBV2	TRBD2	-
CASSLAGGAPGELFF	TGTGCCAGCAGCTTAGCGGGGGGGGCGCCCGGGGAGCTGTTTTTT	15	TRBJ2-2	TRBV11-2	TRBD2	-
CSVPRSGGSNTGELFF	TGCAGCGTTCCCAGATCGGGGGGTTCGAACACCGGGGAGCTGTTTTTT	16	TRBJ2-2	TRBV29-1	TRBD2	-
CASSFGQAGNTIYF	TGCGCCAGCAGCTTCGGACAAGCTGGAAACACCATATATTTT	14	TRBJ1-3	TRBV5-1	-	-
CASSLVGLPEETQYF	TGTGCCAGCAGCTTAGTGGGCCTACCTGAAGAGACCCAGTACTTC	15	TRBJ2-5	TRBV7-8	-	few
CASSFPQQGAGADTQYF	TGTGCCAGCAGTTTCCCCCAACAGGGAGCGGGGGCAGATACGCAGTATTTT	17	TRBJ2-3	TRBV28	TRBD2	once
CASSEGPLNYGYTF	TGCGCCAGCAGTGAGGGGCCCTTAAACTATGGCTACACCTTC	14	TRBJ1-2	TRBV10-2	-	-
CASSNYNEQFF	TGTGCCAGCAGTAATTACAATGAGCAGTTCTTC	11	TRBJ2-1	TRBV7-2	-	-
CASSPGSGANVLTF	TGTGCCAGCTCCCCGGGCTCTGGGGCCAACGTCCTGACTTTC	14	TRBJ2-6	TRBV18	-	once
CASRIYRGLGEKLFF	TGTGCCAGCAGGATTTACAGGGGGCTGGGTGAAAAACTGTTTTTT	15	TRBJ1-4	TRBV2	TRBD1	few